The clone carrying this TCR beta chain turned up a few times. The record originates from a study of T-cell memory formation after mild COVID-19. The CDR3 length is 15 residues. Germline CDR1 SEHNR, CDR2 FQNEAQ (reference sequence). Losses at the gene ends were 3 bases for V and 6 bases for J; bases not matched to a gene: 5. Using its own MiXCR run on the 5' RACE reads, TCRdb lists one record per CDR3 protein. The table shows approximately 100,000 distinct CDR3 sequences, with roughly 25% occurring only once. The chain combines TRBV7-9 with TRBJ1-6; TRBD1 matches 7 bases. The clonotype comes from a man younger than 35 who had mild COVID-19 (a few samples of this study predate the infection). Cell type and time point are not known. The specimen was PBMCs or a T cell subset sorted from them (not recorded which). The CDR3 here is CASSFYGTANSPLHF. Here the CDR3 DNA reads TGTGCCAGCAGCTTTTACGGGACAGCTAATTCACCCCTCCACTTT.